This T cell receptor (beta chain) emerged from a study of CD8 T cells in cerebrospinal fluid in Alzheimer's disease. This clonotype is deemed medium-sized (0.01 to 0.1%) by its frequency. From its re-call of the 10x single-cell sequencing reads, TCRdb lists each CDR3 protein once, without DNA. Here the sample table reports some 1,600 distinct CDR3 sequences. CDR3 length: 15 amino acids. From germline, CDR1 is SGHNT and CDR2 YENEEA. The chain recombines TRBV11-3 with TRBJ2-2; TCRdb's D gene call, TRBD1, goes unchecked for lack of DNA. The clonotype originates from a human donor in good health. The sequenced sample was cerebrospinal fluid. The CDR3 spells CASSSTRGNTGELFF.